This T cell receptor beta chain stems from a study of cytomegalovirus exposure and HLA in healthy donors. General study points: Overall, approximately 150 TCR beta chains were annotated as cytomegalovirus-associated. A subsequent analysis found that TCR clusters from the first cohort also tended to co-occur in the approximately 120 validation repertoires, with approximately 95% of cluster scores above 0.

The J segment lost 3 bases and the V segment lost 0 bases, leaving 4 bases of the junction unmatched. The length of the CDR3 is 15 residues. Germline V gene sequence: CDR1 SGHKS, CDR2 YYEKEE (reference sequence). A single count supports this clone. Antigen: not known. TCRdb's copy holds only in-frame clones and misses some; the assay was immunoSEQ multiplex PCR. The profile shows fewer than 400,000 clones, 80% to 90% of them singletons. The specimen sequenced was PBMCs. This sequence was found in a woman in her late teens or twenties in good health and CMV-seronegative. The chain uses TRBV5-5 and TRBJ2-3; 7 nucleotides match TRBD2. CDR3 bases: TGTGCCAGCAGCTTGGGGAGTAGCGGGACAGATACGCAGTATTTT. Amino acid sequence: CASSLGSSGTDTQYF.